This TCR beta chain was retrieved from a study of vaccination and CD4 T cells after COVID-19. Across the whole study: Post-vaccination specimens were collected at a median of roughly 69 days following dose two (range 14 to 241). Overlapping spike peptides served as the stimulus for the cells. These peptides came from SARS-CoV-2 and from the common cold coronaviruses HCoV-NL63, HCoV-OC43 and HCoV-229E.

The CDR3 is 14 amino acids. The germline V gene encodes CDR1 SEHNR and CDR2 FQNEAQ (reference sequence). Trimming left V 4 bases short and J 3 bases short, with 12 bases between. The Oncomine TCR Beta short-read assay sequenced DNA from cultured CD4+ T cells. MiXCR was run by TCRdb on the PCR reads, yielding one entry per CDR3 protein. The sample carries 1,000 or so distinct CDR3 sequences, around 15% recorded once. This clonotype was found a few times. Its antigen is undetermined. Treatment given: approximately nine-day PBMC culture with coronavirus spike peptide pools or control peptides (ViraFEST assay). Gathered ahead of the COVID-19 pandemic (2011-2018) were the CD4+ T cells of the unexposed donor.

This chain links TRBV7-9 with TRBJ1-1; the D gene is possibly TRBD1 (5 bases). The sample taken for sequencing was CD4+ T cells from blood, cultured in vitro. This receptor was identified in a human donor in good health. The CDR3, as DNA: TGTGCCAGCAGCTGGGGACGGGGTTACACTGAAGCTTTCTTT. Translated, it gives CASSWGRGYTEAFF.